These 18 T cell receptor beta chains were sequenced from one sample in a study of blood T cell repertoires in COVID-19. The table came from immunoSEQ multiplex PCR; TCRdb's copy has only in-frame clones and leaves some out. The sample gives more than 40,000 clones, approximately 90% of which show up once; about 8.8% is in the top ten. The material sequenced was peripheral blood. These receptors originate from a man aged 45-65 years with active COVID-19.

This sequence joins TRBV30 and TRBJ2-3; tentative D call: TRBD2 (5 bases). Germline V gene sequence: CDR1 GTSNPN, CDR2 SVGIG (reference sequence). Trimming shortened V by 3 bases and J by 8 bases, and 18 bases separated the two germline ends. The CDR3 consists of 14 residues. CDR3 protein: CAWSSLVGEGTQYF. CDR3 DNA: TGTGCCTGGAGCTCCTTGGTCGGGGAAGGTACGCAGTATTTT.

This chain uses TRBV27 with TRBJ2-7; 8 bases match TRBD1. The CDR3 length is 17 residues. Trimming cost V 2 bases and J 3 bases; bases outside gene matches: 12. Germline CDR1 is MNHEY and CDR2 is SMNVEV (reference sequence). The CDR3 region has the DNA TGTGCCAGCAGTTTACTACATCCAGGACAGGGTCTCTACGAGCAGTACTTC. It translates to CASSLLHPGQGLYEQYF.

V usage is TRBV5-4 and J usage is TRBJ1-6; 8 bases fit TRBD1. Germline lookup yields CDR1 SGHNT and CDR2 YYREEE (reference sequence). The CDR3 has 17 residues. Germline trimming cut 4 bases from V and 0 bases from J; bases unmatched to any gene: 6. CDR3 in amino acids: CASSTRQGISYNSPLHF. As DNA, the CDR3 is TGTGCCAGCAGCACCCGACAGGGGATCTCCTATAATTCACCCCTCCACTTT.

The chain is built from TRBV2 and TRBJ2-3; 7 bases align to TRBD2. V dropped 6 bases and J dropped 0; count of bases not matched to a gene: 6. CDR3 length equals 15 residues. Germline-derived CDR1 and CDR2 are SNHLY and FYNNEI. The CDR3 DNA is TGTGCCAGCAGACCCAGCGGGGCCAGCACAGATACGCAGTATTTT. This codes for CASRPSGASTDTQYF. The full variable domain, in which reference TRBV2 and TRBJ2-3 provide the parts outside the CDR3, is EPEVTQTPSHQVTQMGQEVILRCVPISNHLYFYWYRQILGQKVEFLVSFYNNEISEKSEIFDDQFSVERPDGSNFTLKIRSTKLEDSAMYFCASRPSGASTDTQYFGPGTRLTVL.

CDR3 in amino acids: CASPREGANYGYTF. For the CDR3, the DNA is TGTGCCAGTCCTAGGGAGGGGGCTAACTATGGCTACACCTTC. The V and J genes are TRBV19 and TRBJ1-2; D perhaps matches TRBD1 (6 bases). Per the germline V gene, CDR1 is LNHDA and CDR2 is SQIVND (reference sequence). This CDR3 has 14 residues. Deletions cut 8 bases from V and 0 bases from J, with 13 bases between.

The sample holds one count of this clone. The V call is TRBV7-9, the J call TRBJ1-2; the match to TRBD1 covers 8 bases. The ends lost 5 bases at V and 5 bases at J; junction bases unmatched: 13. The V gene's germline CDR1 is SEHNR and CDR2 FQNEAQ (reference sequence). The CDR3 totals 16 residues. This chain's CDR3 is CASSDTGTGGFYGYTF. CDR3 coding DNA: TGTGCCAGCAGCGATACCGGGACAGGAGGTTTTTATGGCTACACCTTC.

This chain joins TRBV5-1 and TRBJ2-1; 8 positions agree with TRBD1. This CDR3 is 14 amino acids long. The J segment lost 8 bases and the V segment lost 3 bases, leaving 7 bases of the junction unmatched. CDR1 is SGHRS, CDR2 YFSETQ, per germline. The CDR3 coding sequence is TGCGCCAGCAGCTCCAACCTGGGACAGGATGAGCAGTTCTTC. This translates into CASSSNLGQDEQFF.

This clone came up a few times. The chain carries TRBV6-2 or TRBV6-3 and TRBJ2-7; possible D gene TRBD1, 5 bases. The CDR3 extends over 13 amino acids. Looked up from germline, CDR1 is MNHEY and CDR2 is SVGEGT. The V end was cut by 6 bases, the J end by 5 bases, with 14 bases between. DNA of the CDR3: TGTGCCAGCAGCCTGGACACCGATAACGAGCAGTACTTC. Encoded protein: CASSLDTDNEQYF.

This clone has just a few counts. The chain carries TRBV4-1 and TRBJ2-1; 10 bases match TRBD2. The CDR3 runs 18 residues. J lost 3 bases, V lost 1 base, and 9 bases had no gene match. CDR1 and CDR2 from the germline V gene are MGHRA and YSYEKL. As DNA, the CDR3 is TGCGCCAGCAGCCAAGGCCTTATACTAGCGGGGCTCTACAATGAGCAGTTCTTC. Amino acids: CASSQGLILAGLYNEQFF.

Details on this clone: The same CDR3 is also encoded by other DNA sequences in this sample. The J gene is TRBJ2-7, the V gene TRBV11-2; D not resolved. Trimming took off 2 bases at V and 6 bases at J, with 8 bases between the two ends. The CDR3 runs to 12 residues. The V gene's germline CDR1 is SGHAT and CDR2 FQNNGV. The CDR3 loop reads CASSLNRGEQYF. The CDR3 nucleotides read TGTGCCAGCAGCTTAAATAGAGGCGAGCAGTACTTC.

The gene calls are TRBV10-3 and TRBJ1-2; D possibly corresponds to TRBD1 (5 bases). Germline V gene sequence: CDR1 ENHRY, CDR2 SYGVKD. This CDR3 spans 10 amino acids. With 10 bases removed from V and 7 bases from J, the gap between germline ends came to 10 bases. In DNA form, the CDR3 reads TGTGCCACCCTGGGGGGTGGCTACACCTTC. Translating gives CATLGGGYTF.

J is TRBJ2-1 and V is TRBV3-1 (or the pseudogene TRBV3-2); TRBD2 agrees at 11 bases. CDR1 is LGHDT and CDR2 is YNNKEL in the germline V gene (reference sequence). V trimming: 3 bases; J trimming: 5 bases; junction bases outside the gene matches: 12. This CDR3 comprises 18 residues. In DNA, the CDR3 is TGTGCCAGCAGCCAGGGACGGCTACTAGCGGGGGTTCACAATGAGCAGTTCTTC. Amino acid sequence: CASSQGRLLAGVHNEQFF.

The chain couples TRBV11-2 to TRBJ1-1; unclear D gene. From germline, CDR1 is SGHAT and CDR2 FQNNGV. V lost 5 bases to trimming and J lost 1 base, with 8 bases between them. The CDR3 is 13 residues long. CDR3 region: CASSPQANTEAFF. The DNA of the CDR3 is TGTGCCAGCAGCCCCCAGGCGAACACTGAAGCTTTCTTT. The full variable domain, in which reference TRBV11-2 and TRBJ1-1 provide the parts outside the CDR3, is EAGVAQSPRYKIIEKRQSVAFWCNPISGHATLYWYQQILGQGPKLLIQFQNNGVVDDSQLPKDRFSAERLKGVDSTLKIQPAKLEDSAVYLCASSPQANTEAFFGQGTRLTVV.

The V gene is TRBV7-9, the J gene TRBJ1-2; 10 nucleotides align to TRBD1. CDR3 length equals 13 residues. The germline V gene encodes CDR1 SEHNR and CDR2 FQNEAQ (reference sequence). V was clipped by 5 bases and J by 8 bases; unmatched bases: 5. The chain's CDR3 is CASSPRTGGGYTF. In DNA, the CDR3 is TGTGCCAGCAGCCCTAGGACAGGGGGAGGCTACACCTTC. Full variable domain (outside the CDR3, taken from reference TRBV7-9 and TRBJ1-2): DTGVSQNPRHKITKRGQNVTFRCDPISEHNRLYWYRQTLGQGPEFLTYFQNEAQLEKSRLLSDRFSAERPKGSFSTLEIQRTEQGDSAMYLCASSPRTGGGYTFGSGTRLTVV.

The chain has TRBV7-2 and TRBJ2-7; possibly TRBD1 for D (5 bases). The CDR3 extends over 14 amino acids. V lost 8 bases to trimming and J lost 2 bases, with 16 bases between them. CDR1 and CDR2 (germline): SGHTA, FQGNSA. CDR3 nucleotide sequence: TGTGCCAGCGGATCGAAGGGGCCTACCTACGAGCAGTACTTC. It translates to CASGSKGPTYEQYF.

The chain carries TRBV11-2 and TRBJ2-5; 9 bases align to TRBD1. Trimming at V came to 6 bases and at J to 4 bases, leaving 9 bases not matched to a gene. This CDR3 has 15 residues. Germline CDR1 and CDR2: SGHAT and FQNNGV. The chain's CDR3 is CASSSLGTGRETQYF. The CDR3 nucleotides read TGTGCCAGCAGTTCGCTTGGGACAGGGAGAGAGACCCAGTACTTC. Using reference TRBV11-2 and TRBJ2-5 for the parts outside the CDR3, the full variable domain is EAGVAQSPRYKIIEKRQSVAFWCNPISGHATLYWYQQILGQGPKLLIQFQNNGVVDDSQLPKDRFSAERLKGVDSTLKIQPAKLEDSAVYLCASSSLGTGRETQYFGPGTRLLVL.

This clone was counted only a few times. The rearrangement links TRBV7-2 to TRBJ1-5; 9 bases fit TRBD1. The CDR3 runs to 13 residues. The trim removed 5 bases at V and 6 bases at J, leaving 2 bases unmatched. From germline, CDR1 is SGHTA and CDR2 FQGNSA. CDR3 sequence: CASSEQGAQPQHF. In nucleotides, the CDR3 is TGTGCCAGCAGCGAACAGGGGGCTCAGCCCCAGCATTTT.

This chain connects TRBV30 to TRBJ2-1; D not certain. Germline V lookup: CDR1 GTSNPN, CDR2 SVGIG (reference sequence). This CDR3 region has 11 residues. V lost 4 bases, J lost 5 bases, and 6 bases lay in between. The CDR3 coding sequence is TGTGCCTGGACACAGAACAATGAGCAGTTCTTC. It encodes CAWTQNNEQFF.